This TCR beta chain was profiled in a study of blood T cell repertoires in COVID-19. Study details: The United States, Italy and Spain provided the acute and convalescent COVID-19 samples.

The trim removed 1 base at V and 4 bases at J, leaving 9 bases unmatched. Germline CDR1 reads LGHDT; CDR2 reads YNNKEL (reference sequence). The CDR3 is 16 amino acids. This clone showed up just a few times. Sequencing used immunoSEQ multiplex PCR; TCRdb keeps in-frame clones, though not all of them. The table has 150,000 to 200,000 clones, about 83% seen once. The sequenced sample was peripheral blood. This TCR was sampled from a man younger than 35 with active or convalescent COVID-19. This chain links TRBV3-1 (or the pseudogene TRBV3-2) with TRBJ1-2, with 7 bases that match TRBD1. The CDR3 is CASSQALGDRGYGYTF. The CDR3 region has the DNA TGTGCCAGCAGCCAAGCCCTCGGGGACAGAGGCTATGGCTACACCTTC.